This passage covers 16 T cell receptor beta chains from one sample sequenced in a study of cytomegalovirus exposure and HLA in healthy donors. The PCR employed 60 Vbeta primers together with 13 Jbeta primers. Produced via immunoSEQ multiplex PCR; TCRdb's table is partial and in-frame only. The sample has more than 120,000 clones; 82% are singletons. The sequenced sample consisted of PBMCs. These receptors were obtained from a male donor in good health and CMV-seronegative.

The V call is TRBV25-1, the J call TRBJ2-1; 11 nucleotides line up with TRBD2. The ends lost 8 bases at V and 2 bases at J; junction bases unmatched: 5. This CDR3 spans 15 amino acids. Germline assignment: CDR1 MGHDK and CDR2 SYGVNS. The CDR3 reads CASGGTSGPYNEQFF. In DNA, the CDR3 is TGTGCCAGCGGGGGGACTAGCGGCCCCTACAATGAGCAGTTCTTC.

V is TRBV9 and J is TRBJ1-2, with 8 positions matching TRBD1. The germline V gene encodes CDR1 SGDLS and CDR2 YYNGEE. V shed 3 bases, J shed 8 bases, and the junction held 6 bases outside the gene matches. The CDR3 consists of 13 residues. The CDR3 reads CASSAVTGVGYTF. The CDR3 nucleotides are TGTGCCAGCAGCGCCGTGACAGGGGTCGGCTACACCTTC.

The rearrangement links TRBV11-2 to TRBJ2-4, with 11 nucleotides matching TRBD2. The germline V gene has CDR1 SGHAT and CDR2 FQNNGV. J lost 3 bases, V lost 7 bases, and 8 bases had no gene match. The CDR3 contains 16 residues. Here the CDR3 reads CASNPLAGGGKNIQYF. CDR3 in DNA: TGTGCCAGCAACCCCCTAGCGGGAGGAGGCAAAAACATTCAGTACTTC.

V is TRBV14 and J is TRBJ2-2; D gene uncertain. Germline CDR1 and CDR2: SGHDN and FVKESK. The CDR3 has 13 residues. V was cut by 1 base and J by 8 bases, with 8 bases left in between. CDR3 sequence reads: CASSQVIVGELFF. The CDR3 bases are TGTGCCAGCAGCCAAGTAATAGTGGGGGAGCTGTTTTTT.

This rearrangement joins TRBV19 to TRBJ2-2, with 9 bases lining up with TRBD1. The germline V gene encodes CDR1 LNHDA and CDR2 SQIVND (reference sequence). V was pared by 6 bases and J by 10 bases, with 9 bases of the junction left unmatched. The CDR3 length is 14 residues. CDR3 residues: CASSIRDREKELFF. The CDR3 DNA sequence: TGTGCCAGTAGCATCAGGGACAGGGAAAAGGAGCTGTTTTTT.

This chain joins TRBV4-3 and TRBJ2-7; TRBD1 is a possible D gene (7 bases). CDR1 and CDR2 (germline): LGHNA, YSLEER. The CDR3 is 15 amino acids. V was shortened by 1 base and J by 6 bases, with 16 bases between the two germline ends. Here the CDR3 reads CASSQGTGAGGEQYF. The CDR3 DNA follows: TGCGCCAGCAGCCAAGGGACGGGGGCAGGGGGCGAGCAGTACTTC.

A word on this clone: One junction end does not reproduce the germline sequence, and a read error may be involved. The chain combines TRBV7-7 with TRBJ2-2, with 8 bases fitting TRBD2. Per the germline V gene, CDR1 is SSHAT and CDR2 is FNYEAQ (reference sequence). This CDR3 has 16 amino acids. DNA for the CDR3: TGTGCTAGCAGCTTATTTGCGGGAGGGAACACCGGGGAGCTGTTTTTT. This translates into CASSLFAGGNTGELFF.

This sequence joins TRBV9 and TRBJ2-3, with D tentatively TRBD2 (6 bases). This CDR3 spans 18 amino acids. Germline assignment: CDR1 SGDLS and CDR2 YYNGEE. V was trimmed by 4 bases and J by 6 bases, leaving 27 bases between them. Written as DNA, the CDR3 is TGTGCCAGCAGCTTTGGAGCGCTAGTAGCCTCTCGGGGGGATACGCAGTATTTT. Its protein is CASSFGALVASRGDTQYF.

V is TRBV6-1 and J is TRBJ2-5, with a possible D match to TRBD1 (5 bases). This CDR3 comprises 14 residues. Trimming cost V 2 bases and J 4 bases, with 11 bases left between them. Germline values: CDR1 MNHNS, CDR2 SASEGT. The CDR3 is CASSETGHRETQYF. The CDR3 DNA reads TGTGCCAGCAGTGAAACAGGCCACCGAGAGACCCAGTACTTC.

This clone has just a few counts. The J gene is TRBJ2-7, the V gene TRBV7-3, with 8 bases aligning to TRBD1. The CDR3 is 13 amino acids. Germline V lookup: CDR1 SGHTA, CDR2 FQGTGA. With 4 bases clipped from V and 5 bases from J, the junction kept 4 bases outside the gene matches. This chain's CDR3 is CASSYGQGHEQYF. CDR3 nucleotides: TGTGCCAGCAGCTACGGACAGGGCCACGAGCAGTACTTC.

This clone turned up a few times. The J gene is TRBJ2-7, the V gene TRBV5-6; 9 nucleotides align to TRBD2. The V gene's germline CDR1 is SGHDT and CDR2 YYEEEE. There are 12 residues in the CDR3. The V segment lost 3 bases and the J segment 6 bases; nucleotides outside the gene matches: 1. CDR3: CASSWTSAEQYF. CDR3 in DNA: TGTGCCAGCAGCTGGACTAGCGCCGAGCAGTACTTC.

The count of this clone is one. The rearrangement joins TRBV11-2 to TRBJ2-7; 7 bases fit TRBD2. The V gene's germline CDR1 is SGHAT and CDR2 FQNNGV. The ends lost 8 bases at V and 7 bases at J; junction bases unmatched: 11. The CDR3 has 13 amino acids. The CDR3 loop is CASGRASEEEQYF. The CDR3 DNA follows: TGTGCCAGCGGGAGGGCTAGCGAGGAGGAGCAGTACTTC.

This clone was seen a single time. This sequence joins TRBV9 and TRBJ1-4; the match to TRBD1 covers 8 bases. CDR1 and CDR2 (germline): SGDLS, YYNGEE. This CDR3 spans 13 amino acids. V dropped 3 bases and J dropped 7; count of bases not matched to a gene: 2. CDR3 protein: CASSGTGFEKLFF. CDR3 DNA: TGTGCCAGCAGCGGGACAGGGTTTGAAAAACTGTTTTTT. The full variable domain, completed using reference TRBV9 and TRBJ1-4, is DSGVTQTPKHLITATGQRVTLRCSPRSGDLSVYWYQQSLDQGLQFLIQYYNGEERAKGNILERFSAQQFPDLHSELNLSSLELGDSALYFCASSGTGFEKLFFGSGTQLSVL.

The V call is TRBV7-9, the J call TRBJ2-2, with D maybe TRBD1 (6 bases). CDR1 and CDR2 from the germline V gene are SEHNR and FQNEAQ (reference sequence). V was trimmed by 5 bases and J by 4 bases, leaving 14 bases between them. The CDR3 covers 15 residues. CDR3 nucleotides: TGTGCCAGCAGCCAACCCAACAGGGCCACCGGGGAGCTGTTTTTT. This sequence encodes CASSQPNRATGELFF.

The CDR3 loop reads CASSAQGPGANVLTF. As DNA, the CDR3 is TGTGCCAGCAGTGCCCAGGGTCCCGGGGCCAACGTCCTGACTTTC. This rearrangement joins TRBV27 to TRBJ2-6; a possible D gene is TRBD1 (5 bases). CDR1 MNHEY and CDR2 SMNVEV come from the germline V gene (reference sequence). V was pared by 5 bases and J by 4 bases, with 12 bases between. There are 15 residues in the CDR3.

The rearrangement links TRBV7-3 to TRBJ2-5; 12 bases are shared with TRBD2. Matching the DNA end better, TRBJ2-7 makes the J call doubtful. The CDR3 extends over 16 amino acids. Germline values: CDR1 SGHTA, CDR2 FQGTGA. CDR3 residues: CASSATSGSMSYEQYF. CDR3 nucleotide sequence: TGTGCCAGCAGCGCGACTAGCGGGAGTATGTCCTACGAGCAGTACTTC.